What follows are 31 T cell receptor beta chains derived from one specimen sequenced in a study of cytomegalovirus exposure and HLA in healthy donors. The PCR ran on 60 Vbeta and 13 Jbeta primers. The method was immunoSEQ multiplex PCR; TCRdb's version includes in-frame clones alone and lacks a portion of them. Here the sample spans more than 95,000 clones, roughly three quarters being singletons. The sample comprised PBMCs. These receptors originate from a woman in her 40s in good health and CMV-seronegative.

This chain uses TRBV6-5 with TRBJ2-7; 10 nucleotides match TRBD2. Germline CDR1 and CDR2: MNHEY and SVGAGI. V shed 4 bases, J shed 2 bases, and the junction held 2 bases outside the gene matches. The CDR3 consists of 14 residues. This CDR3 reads CASSFLAGAYEQYF. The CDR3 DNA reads TGTGCCAGCAGTTTTCTAGCGGGAGCCTACGAGCAGTACTTC.

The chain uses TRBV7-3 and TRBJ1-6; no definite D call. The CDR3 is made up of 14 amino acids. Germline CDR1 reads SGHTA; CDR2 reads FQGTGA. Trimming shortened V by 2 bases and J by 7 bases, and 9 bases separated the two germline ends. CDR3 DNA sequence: TGTGCCAGCAGCTTAGGCCCCGGGAATTCACCCCTCCACTTT. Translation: CASSLGPGNSPLHF.

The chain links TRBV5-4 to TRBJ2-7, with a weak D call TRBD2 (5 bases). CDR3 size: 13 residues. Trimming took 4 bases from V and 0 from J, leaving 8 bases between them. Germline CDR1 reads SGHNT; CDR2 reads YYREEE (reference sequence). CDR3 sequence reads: CASSRESSYEQYF. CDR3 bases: TGTGCCAGCAGCCGGGAATCCTCCTACGAGCAGTACTTC.

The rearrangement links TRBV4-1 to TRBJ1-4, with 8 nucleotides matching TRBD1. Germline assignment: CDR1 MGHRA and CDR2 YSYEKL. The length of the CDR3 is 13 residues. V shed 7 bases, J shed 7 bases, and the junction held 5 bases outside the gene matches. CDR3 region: CASNGQGGEKLFF. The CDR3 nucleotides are TGCGCCAGCAACGGACAGGGCGGTGAAAAACTGTTTTTT.

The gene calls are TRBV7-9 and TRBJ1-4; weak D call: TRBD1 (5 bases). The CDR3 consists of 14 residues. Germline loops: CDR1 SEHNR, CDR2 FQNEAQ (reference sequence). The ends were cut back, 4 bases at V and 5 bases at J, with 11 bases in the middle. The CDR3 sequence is CASSSGFWNEKLFF. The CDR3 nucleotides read TGTGCCAGCAGCTCAGGGTTCTGGAATGAAAAACTGTTTTTT.

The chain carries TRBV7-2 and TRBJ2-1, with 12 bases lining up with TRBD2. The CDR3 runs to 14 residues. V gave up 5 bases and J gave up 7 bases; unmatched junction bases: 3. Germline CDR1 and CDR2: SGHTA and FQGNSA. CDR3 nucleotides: TGTGCCAGCAGCCGGACTAGCGGGATTAATGAGCAGTTCTTC. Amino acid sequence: CASSRTSGINEQFF.

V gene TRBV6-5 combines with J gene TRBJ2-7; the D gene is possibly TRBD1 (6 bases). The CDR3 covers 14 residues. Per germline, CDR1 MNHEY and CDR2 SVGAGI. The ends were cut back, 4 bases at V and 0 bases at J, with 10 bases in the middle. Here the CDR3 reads CASSFRDNSYEQYF. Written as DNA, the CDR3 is TGTGCCAGCAGTTTCCGGGACAACTCCTACGAGCAGTACTTC.

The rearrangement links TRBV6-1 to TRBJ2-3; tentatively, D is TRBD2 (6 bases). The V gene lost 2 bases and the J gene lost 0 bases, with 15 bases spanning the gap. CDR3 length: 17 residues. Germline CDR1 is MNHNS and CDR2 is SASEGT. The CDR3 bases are TGTGCCAGCAGTGAATTCGGGAGTGCGTGGAGCACAGATACGCAGTATTTT. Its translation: CASSEFGSAWSTDTQYF.

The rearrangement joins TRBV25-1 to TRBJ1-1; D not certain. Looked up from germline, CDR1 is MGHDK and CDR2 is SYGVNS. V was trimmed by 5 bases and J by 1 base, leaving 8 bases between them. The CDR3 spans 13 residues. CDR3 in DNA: TGTGCCAGCAGTTTGGGCGCGAACACTGAAGCTTTCTTT. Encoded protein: CASSLGANTEAFF.

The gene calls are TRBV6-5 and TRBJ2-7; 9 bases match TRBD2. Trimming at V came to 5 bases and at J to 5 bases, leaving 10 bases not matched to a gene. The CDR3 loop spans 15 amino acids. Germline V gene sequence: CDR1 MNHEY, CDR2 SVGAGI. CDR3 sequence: CASSPRPGLAHEQYF. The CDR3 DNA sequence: TGTGCCAGCAGTCCCCGTCCGGGACTAGCCCACGAGCAGTACTTC.

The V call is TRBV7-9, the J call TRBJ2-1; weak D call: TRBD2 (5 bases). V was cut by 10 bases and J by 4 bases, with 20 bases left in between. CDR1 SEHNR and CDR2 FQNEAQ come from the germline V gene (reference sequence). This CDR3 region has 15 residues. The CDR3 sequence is CATAVGSSTYNEQFF. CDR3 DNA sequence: TGTGCCACCGCCGTGGGGTCTAGCACTTACAATGAGCAGTTCTTC.

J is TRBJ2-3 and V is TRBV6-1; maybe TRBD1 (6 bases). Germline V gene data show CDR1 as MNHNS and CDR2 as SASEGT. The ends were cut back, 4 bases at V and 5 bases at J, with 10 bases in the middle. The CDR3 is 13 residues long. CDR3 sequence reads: CASSGWGQDTQYF. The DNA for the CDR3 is TGTGCCAGCAGTGGTTGGGGGCAAGATACGCAGTATTTT.

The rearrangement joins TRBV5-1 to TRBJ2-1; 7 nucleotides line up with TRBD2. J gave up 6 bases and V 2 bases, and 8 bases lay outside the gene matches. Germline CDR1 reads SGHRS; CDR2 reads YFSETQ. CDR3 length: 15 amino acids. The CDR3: CASSFQRDRGNEQFF. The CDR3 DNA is TGCGCCAGCAGCTTCCAGCGGGATAGAGGCAATGAGCAGTTCTTC.

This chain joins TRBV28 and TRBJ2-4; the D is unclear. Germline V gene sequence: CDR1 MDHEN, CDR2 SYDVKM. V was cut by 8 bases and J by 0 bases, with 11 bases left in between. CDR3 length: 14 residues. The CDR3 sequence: CASVSVLAKNIQYF. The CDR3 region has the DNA TGTGCCAGCGTGAGCGTCCTAGCCAAAAACATTCAGTACTTC.

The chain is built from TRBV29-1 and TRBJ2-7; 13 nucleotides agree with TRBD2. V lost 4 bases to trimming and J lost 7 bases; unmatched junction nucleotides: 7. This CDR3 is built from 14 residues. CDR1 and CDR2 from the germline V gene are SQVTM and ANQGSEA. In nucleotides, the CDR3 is TGCAGCGTTGGGCGGACTAGCGGGAGTGGGGAGCAGTACTTC. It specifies CSVGRTSGSGEQYF.

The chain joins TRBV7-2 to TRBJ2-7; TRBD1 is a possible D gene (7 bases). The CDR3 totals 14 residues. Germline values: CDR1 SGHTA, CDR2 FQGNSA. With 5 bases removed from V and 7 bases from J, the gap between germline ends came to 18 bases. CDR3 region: CASSAGTAPGEQYF. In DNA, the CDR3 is TGTGCCAGCAGCGCGGGGACAGCCCCTGGGGAGCAGTACTTC.

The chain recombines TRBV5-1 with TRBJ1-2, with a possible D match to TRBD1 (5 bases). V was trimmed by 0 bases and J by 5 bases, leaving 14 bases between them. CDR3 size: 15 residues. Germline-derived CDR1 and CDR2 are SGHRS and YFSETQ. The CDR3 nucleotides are TGCGCCAGCAGCTTGGCCTGGGGCACAAATTATGGCTACACCTTC. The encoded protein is CASSLAWGTNYGYTF.

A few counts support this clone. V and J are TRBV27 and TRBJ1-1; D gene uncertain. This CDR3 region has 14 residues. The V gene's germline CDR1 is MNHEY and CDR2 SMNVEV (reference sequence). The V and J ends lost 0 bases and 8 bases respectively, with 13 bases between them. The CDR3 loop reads CASSLSPLGPEAFF. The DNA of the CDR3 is TGTGCCAGCAGTTTATCTCCTCTTGGCCCCGAAGCTTTCTTT.

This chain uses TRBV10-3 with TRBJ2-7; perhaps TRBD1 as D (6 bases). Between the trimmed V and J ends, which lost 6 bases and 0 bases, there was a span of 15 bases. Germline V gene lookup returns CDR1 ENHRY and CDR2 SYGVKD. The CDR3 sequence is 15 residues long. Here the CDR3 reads CAIRATRGGSYEQYF. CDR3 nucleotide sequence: TGTGCCATCAGGGCAACTAGAGGGGGCTCCTACGAGCAGTACTTC.

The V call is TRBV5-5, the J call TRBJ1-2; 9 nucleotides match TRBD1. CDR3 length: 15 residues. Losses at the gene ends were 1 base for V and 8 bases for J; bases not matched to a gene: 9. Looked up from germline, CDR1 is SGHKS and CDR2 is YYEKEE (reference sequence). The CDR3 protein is CASSLIWTGVYGYTF. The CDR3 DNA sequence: TGTGCCAGCAGCTTGATTTGGACAGGGGTTTACGGCTACACCTTC.

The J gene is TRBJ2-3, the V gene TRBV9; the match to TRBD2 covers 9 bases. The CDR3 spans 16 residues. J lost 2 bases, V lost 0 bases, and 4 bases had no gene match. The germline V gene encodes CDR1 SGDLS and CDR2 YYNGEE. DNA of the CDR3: TGTGCCAGCAGCGTAGGACTAGCGGATTCCACAGATACGCAGTATTTT. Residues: CASSVGLADSTDTQYF.

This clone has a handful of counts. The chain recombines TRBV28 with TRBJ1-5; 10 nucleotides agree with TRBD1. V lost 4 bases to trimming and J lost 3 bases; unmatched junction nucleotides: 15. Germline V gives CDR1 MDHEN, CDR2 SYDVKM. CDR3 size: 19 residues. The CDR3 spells CASSSTSGTGEIHNQPQHF. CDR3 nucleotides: TGTGCCAGCAGTTCAACCTCCGGGACAGGGGAGATACACAATCAGCCCCAGCATTTT. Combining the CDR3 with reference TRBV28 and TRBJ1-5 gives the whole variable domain DVKVTQSSRYLVKRTGEKVFLECVQDMDHENMFWYRQDPGLGLRLIYFSYDVKMKEKGDIPEGYSVSREKKERFSLILESASTNQTSMYLCASSSTSGTGEIHNQPQHFGDGTRLSIL.

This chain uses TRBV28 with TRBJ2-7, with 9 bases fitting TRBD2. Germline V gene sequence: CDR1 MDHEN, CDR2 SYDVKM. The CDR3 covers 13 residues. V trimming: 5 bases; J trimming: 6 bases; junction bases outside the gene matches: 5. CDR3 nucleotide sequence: TGTGCCAGCAGTCTGCGGGGGGGCGCCGAGCAGTACTTC. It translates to CASSLRGGAEQYF.

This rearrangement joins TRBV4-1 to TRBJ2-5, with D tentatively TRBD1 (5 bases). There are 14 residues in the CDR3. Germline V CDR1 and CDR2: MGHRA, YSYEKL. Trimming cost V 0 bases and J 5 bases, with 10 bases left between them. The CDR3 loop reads CASSQESGRETQYF. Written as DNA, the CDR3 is TGCGCCAGCAGCCAAGAATCAGGGCGGGAGACCCAGTACTTC.

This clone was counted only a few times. DNA of the CDR3: TGCGCCAGCAGCTTGGCCACTAATCAGCCCCAGCATTTT. Translated, it gives CASSLATNQPQHF. The J gene is TRBJ1-5, the V gene TRBV5-1, with D unclear. CDR1 SGHRS and CDR2 YFSETQ come from the germline V gene. This CDR3 region has 13 residues. V lost 0 bases and J 4 bases, leaving 5 bases between the germline ends.

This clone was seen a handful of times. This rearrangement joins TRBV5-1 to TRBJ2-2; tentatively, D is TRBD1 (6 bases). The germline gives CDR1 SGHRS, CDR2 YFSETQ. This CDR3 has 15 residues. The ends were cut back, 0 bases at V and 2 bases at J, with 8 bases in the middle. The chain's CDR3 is CASSLDRANTGELFF. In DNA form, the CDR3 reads TGCGCCAGCAGCTTGGACAGGGCCAACACCGGGGAGCTGTTTTTT.

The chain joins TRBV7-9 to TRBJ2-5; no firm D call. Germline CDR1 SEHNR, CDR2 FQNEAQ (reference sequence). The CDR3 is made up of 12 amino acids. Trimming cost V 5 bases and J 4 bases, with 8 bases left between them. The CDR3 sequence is CASSRQRETQYF. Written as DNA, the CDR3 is TGTGCCAGCAGCCGACAAAGAGAGACCCAGTACTTC.

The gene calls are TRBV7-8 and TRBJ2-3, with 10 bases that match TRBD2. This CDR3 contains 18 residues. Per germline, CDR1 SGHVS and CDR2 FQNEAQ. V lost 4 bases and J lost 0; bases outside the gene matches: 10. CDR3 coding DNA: TGTGCCAGCAGCTCGGGAGGTAGCGGGAGGTATAGCACAGATACGCAGTATTTT. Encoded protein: CASSSGGSGRYSTDTQYF.

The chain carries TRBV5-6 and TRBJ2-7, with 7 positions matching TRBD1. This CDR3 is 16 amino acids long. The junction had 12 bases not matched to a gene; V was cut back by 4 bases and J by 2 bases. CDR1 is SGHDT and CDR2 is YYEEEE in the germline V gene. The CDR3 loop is CASSNEHTGDPYEQYF. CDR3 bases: TGTGCCAGCAGCAACGAACACACAGGGGACCCCTACGAGCAGTACTTC.

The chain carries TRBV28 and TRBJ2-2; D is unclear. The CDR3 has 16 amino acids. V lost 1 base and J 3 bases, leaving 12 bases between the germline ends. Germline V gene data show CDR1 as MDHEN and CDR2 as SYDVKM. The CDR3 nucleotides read TGTGCCAGCAGTTTATTGGAGACGACCTACACCGGGGAGCTGTTTTTT. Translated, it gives CASSLLETTYTGELFF.

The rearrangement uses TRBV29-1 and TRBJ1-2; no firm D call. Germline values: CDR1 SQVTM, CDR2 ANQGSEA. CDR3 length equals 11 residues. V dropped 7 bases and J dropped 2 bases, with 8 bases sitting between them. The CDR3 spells CSAPLNYGYTF. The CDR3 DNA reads TGCAGCGCCCCCCTCAACTATGGCTACACCTTC.